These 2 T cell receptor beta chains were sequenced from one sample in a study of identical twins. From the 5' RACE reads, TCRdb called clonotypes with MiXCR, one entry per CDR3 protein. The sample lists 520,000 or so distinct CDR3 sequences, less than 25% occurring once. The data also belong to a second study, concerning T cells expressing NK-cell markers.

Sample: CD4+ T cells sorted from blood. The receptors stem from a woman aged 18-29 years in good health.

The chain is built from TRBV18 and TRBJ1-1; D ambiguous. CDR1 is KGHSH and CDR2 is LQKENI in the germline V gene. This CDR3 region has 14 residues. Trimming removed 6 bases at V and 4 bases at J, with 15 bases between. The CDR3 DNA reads TGTGCCAGCTCCTATCTGATATTGGCCACTGAAGCTTTCTTT. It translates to CASSYLILATEAFF.

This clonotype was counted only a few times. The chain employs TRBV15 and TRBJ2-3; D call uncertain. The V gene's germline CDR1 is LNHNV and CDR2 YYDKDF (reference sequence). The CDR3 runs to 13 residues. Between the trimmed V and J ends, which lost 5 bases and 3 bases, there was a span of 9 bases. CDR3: CATSRPTTDTQYF. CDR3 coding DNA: TGTGCCACCAGCCGTCCGACAACAGATACGCAGTATTTT.